This T cell receptor beta chain was captured in a study of blood T cell repertoires in COVID-19. Whole-study context: Both acute and convalescent COVID-19 samples were obtained from the United States, Italy and Spain. Sources were T cells, B-cell-depleted T cells, or PBMCs; the material itself was cDNA or gDNA.

Trimming took 1 base from V and 3 from J, leaving 21 bases between them. Per germline, CDR1 SGHVS and CDR2 FQNEAQ. The CDR3 runs 18 residues. In the original workflow: Amplification of reference gene primers was used by the study to estimate nucleated cell counts. The table came from immunoSEQ multiplex PCR; TCRdb's copy has only in-frame clones and leaves some out. The V and J calls and clone size come from that table; D and trimming were worked out from the DNA. The data show more than 150,000 clones, 70% to 80% seen once. The gene calls are TRBV7-8 and TRBJ1-2; D is unclear. What was sequenced was PBMCs or T cells enriched from blood (not recorded which). The receptor comes from a man aged 55 to 70 who had been exposed to COVID-19. CDR3 sequence: CASSLVGGPVRADYGYTF. The DNA for the CDR3 is TGTGCCAGCAGCTTAGTAGGAGGGCCGGTCCGCGCGGACTATGGCTACACCTTC.